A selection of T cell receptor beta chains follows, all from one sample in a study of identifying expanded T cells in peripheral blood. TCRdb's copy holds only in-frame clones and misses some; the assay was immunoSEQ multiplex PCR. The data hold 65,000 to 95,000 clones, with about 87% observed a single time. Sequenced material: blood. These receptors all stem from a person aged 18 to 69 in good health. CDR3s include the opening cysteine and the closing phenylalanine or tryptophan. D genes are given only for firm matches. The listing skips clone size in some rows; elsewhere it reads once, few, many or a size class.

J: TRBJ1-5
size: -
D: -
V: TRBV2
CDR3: CASSTNREQPQHF
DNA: TGTGCCAGCAGCACTAACAGGGAACAGCCCCAGCATTTT

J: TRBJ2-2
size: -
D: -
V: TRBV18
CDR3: CASSPPAPVGELFF
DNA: TGTGCCAGCTCACCACCGGCCCCCGTGGGGGAGCTGTTTTTT

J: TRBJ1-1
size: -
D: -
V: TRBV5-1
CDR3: CASSQTRQALNTEAFF
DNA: TGCGCCAGCAGCCAAACCCGACAGGCCCTGAACACTGAAGCTTTCTTT

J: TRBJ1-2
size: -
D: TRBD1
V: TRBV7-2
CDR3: CASSLGTGNGYTF
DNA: TGTGCCAGCAGCCTAGGGACAGGGAATGGCTACACCTTC

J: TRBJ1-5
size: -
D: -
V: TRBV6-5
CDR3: CASSSQGTSVGQPQHF
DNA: TGTGCCAGCAGTTCCCAGGGTACGAGCGTTGGTCAGCCCCAGCATTTT

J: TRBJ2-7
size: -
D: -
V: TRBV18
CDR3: CASSPLSGTQHYEQYF
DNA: TGTGCCAGCTCACCACTTTCAGGGACACAGCACTACGAGCAGTACTTC

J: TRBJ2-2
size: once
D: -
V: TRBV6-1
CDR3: CASSEMGSTGELFF
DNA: TGTGCCAGCAGTGAAATGGGAAGCACCGGGGAGCTGTTTTTT

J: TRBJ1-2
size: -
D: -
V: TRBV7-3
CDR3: CASSLLFSVRGMDGYTF
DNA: TGTGCCAGCAGCTTACTCTTTTCGGTTAGGGGAATGGATGGCTACACCTTC

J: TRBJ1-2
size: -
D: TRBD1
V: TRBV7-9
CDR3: CASSFGTGKNYGYTF
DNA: TGTGCCAGCAGCTTTGGGACAGGAAAGAACTATGGCTACACCTTC

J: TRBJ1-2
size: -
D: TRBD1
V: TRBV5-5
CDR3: CASSLASLPGQGTGGYTF
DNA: TGTGCCAGCAGCTTGGCCTCTCTCCCGGGACAGGGAACAGGTGGCTACACCTTC

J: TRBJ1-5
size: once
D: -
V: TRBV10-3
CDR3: CAITGDNSQPQHF
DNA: TGTGCCATCACGGGGGACAACAGTCAGCCCCAGCATTTT

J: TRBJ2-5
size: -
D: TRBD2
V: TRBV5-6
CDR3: CASSKTSGGQETQYF
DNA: TGTGCCAGCAGCAAAACTAGCGGGGGCCAAGAGACCCAGTACTTC

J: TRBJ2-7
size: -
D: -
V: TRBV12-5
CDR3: CASVGLGAPYEQYF
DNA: TGTGCTAGTGTAGGTCTGGGGGCCCCCTACGAGCAGTACTTC

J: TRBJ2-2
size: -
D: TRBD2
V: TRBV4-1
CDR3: CASSQDPGGTGELFF
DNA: TGCGCCAGCAGCCAAGACCCCGGGGGGACCGGGGAGCTGTTTTTT

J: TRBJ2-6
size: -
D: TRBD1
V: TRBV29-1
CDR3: CSVETGKGSGANVLTF
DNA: TGCAGCGTTGAGACAGGGAAGGGCTCTGGGGCCAACGTCCTGACTTTC

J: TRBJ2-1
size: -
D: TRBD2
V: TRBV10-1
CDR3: CASSLTSGGYNEQFF
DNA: TGCGCCAGCAGTCTGACTAGCGGGGGGTACAATGAGCAGTTCTTC

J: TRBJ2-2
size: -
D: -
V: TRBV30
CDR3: CAWRRGPNTGELFF
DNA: TGTGCCTGGAGGAGGGGACCGAACACCGGGGAGCTGTTTTTT

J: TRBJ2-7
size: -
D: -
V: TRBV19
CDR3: CASSIAAVKTYEQYF
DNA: TGTGCCAGTAGTATTGCGGCAGTCAAGACCTACGAGCAGTACTTC

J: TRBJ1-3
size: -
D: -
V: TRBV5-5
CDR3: CASSLRGTGNTIYF
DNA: TGTGCCAGCAGCTTGCGGGGGACTGGAAACACCATATATTTT

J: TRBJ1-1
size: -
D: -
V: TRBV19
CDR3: CASTTQEGTEAFF
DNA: TGTGCCAGTACTACCCAGGAGGGGACTGAAGCTTTCTTT

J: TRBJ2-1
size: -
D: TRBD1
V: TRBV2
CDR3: CASSEARRTGGSNEQFF
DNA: TGTGCCAGCAGTGAAGCGCGTCGCACAGGGGGAAGCAATGAGCAGTTCTTC

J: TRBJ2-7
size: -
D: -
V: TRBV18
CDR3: CASSSAEGSYEQYF
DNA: TGTGCCAGCTCAAGCGCGGAGGGGTCCTACGAGCAGTACTTC

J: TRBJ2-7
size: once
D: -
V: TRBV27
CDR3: CASSRGGGVRGHEQYF
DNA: TGTGCCAGCAGTCGGGGCGGAGGCGTGCGGGGCCACGAGCAGTACTTC

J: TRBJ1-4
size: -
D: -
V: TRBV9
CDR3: CASSATATNEKLFF
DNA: TGTGCCAGCAGCGCGACCGCAACTAATGAAAAACTGTTTTTT

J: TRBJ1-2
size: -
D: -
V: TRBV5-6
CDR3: CASSFLYGYTF
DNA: TGTGCCAGCAGCTTTCTCTATGGCTACACCTTC

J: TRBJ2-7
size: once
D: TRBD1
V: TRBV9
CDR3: CASSARTGTYEQYF
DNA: TGTGCCAGCAGCGCCCGGACAGGGACCTACGAGCAGTACTTC

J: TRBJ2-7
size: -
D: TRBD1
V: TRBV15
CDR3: CATSRDPGGYEQYF
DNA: TGTGCCACCAGCAGAGATCCAGGGGGCTACGAGCAGTACTTC

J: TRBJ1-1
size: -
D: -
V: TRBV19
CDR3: CASSIRLRRENTEAFF
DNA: TGTGCCAGTAGTATTAGGCTGCGCAGGGAGAACACTGAAGCTTTCTTT

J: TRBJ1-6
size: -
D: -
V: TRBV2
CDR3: CASSARPGHDNSPLHF
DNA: TGTGCCAGCAGTGCCAGACCGGGACACGATAATTCACCCCTCCACTTT

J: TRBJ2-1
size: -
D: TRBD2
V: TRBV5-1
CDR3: CASSLVGTSVNEQFF
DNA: TGCGCCAGCAGCTTGGTAGGGACTAGTGTGAATGAGCAGTTCTTC